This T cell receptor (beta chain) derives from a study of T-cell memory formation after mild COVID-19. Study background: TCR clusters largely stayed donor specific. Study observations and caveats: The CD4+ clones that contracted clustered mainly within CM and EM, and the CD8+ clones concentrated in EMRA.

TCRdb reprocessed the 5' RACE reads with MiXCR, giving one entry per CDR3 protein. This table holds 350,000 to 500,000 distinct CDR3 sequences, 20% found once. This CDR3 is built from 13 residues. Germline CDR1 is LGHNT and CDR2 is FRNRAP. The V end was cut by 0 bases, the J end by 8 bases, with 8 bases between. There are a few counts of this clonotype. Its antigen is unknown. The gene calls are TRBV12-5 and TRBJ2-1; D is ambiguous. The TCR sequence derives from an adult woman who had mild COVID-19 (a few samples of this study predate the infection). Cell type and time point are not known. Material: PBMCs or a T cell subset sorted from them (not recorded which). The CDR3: CASGLVGGDEQFF. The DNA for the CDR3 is TGTGCTAGTGGTTTGGTAGGTGGCGATGAGCAGTTCTTC. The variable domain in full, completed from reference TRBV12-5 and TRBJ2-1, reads DARVTQTPRHKVTEMGQEVTMRCQPILGHNTVFWYRQTMMQGLELLAYFRNRAPLDDSGMPKDRFSAEMPDATLATLKIQPSEPRDSAVYFCASGLVGGDEQFFGPGTRLTVL.